A selection of T cell receptor beta chains follows, all from one sample in a study of human T cells and chemical hapten exposure. TCRdb ran MiXCR on the RACE reads and lists one entry per CDR3 protein. The sample shows tens of thousands of distinct CDR3 sequences, approximately 12% of them seen only once. This specimen consisted of whole blood, obtained in connection with sensitization to the hapten diphenylcyclopropenone (DPC). The receptors were gathered from a woman between 45 and 60 years old with alopecia areata. Some clones in this sample may be carry-over from other donors' samples. Both conserved end residues are part of each CDR3. The D gene is left open where the match is weak. Clone size is not always given. Where it is, it says once, few, many or a class for expanded clones.

D,size,V,J,CDR3,DNA
TRBD2,.,TRBV11-2,TRBJ2-1,CASSAGLAVYNEQFF,TGTGCCAGCAGCGCGGGACTAGCGGTTTACAATGAGCAGTTCTTC
TRBD2,many,TRBV4-1,TRBJ2-5,CASSSSGAFQETQYF,TGCGCCAGCAGCAGTAGCGGGGCCTTCCAAGAGACCCAGTACTTC
TRBD2,few,TRBV20-1,TRBJ2-7,CSAGPLAGGPQYF,TGCAGTGCTGGGCCGCTAGCGGGAGGGCCCCAGTACTTC
.,.,TRBV29-1,TRBJ2-5,CSVAGPRETQYF,TGCAGCGTTGCCGGCCCCCGAGAGACCCAGTACTTC
.,many,TRBV7-2,TRBJ1-4,CASSHQGPATNEKLFF,TGTGCCAGCAGCCATCAGGGCCCCGCAACTAATGAAAAACTGTTTTTT
.,few,TRBV3-1,TRBJ1-1,CASSQQVGTEAFF,TGTGCCAGCAGCCAACAGGTAGGCACTGAAGCTTTCTTT
.,.,TRBV3-1,TRBJ1-2,CASSTRQALLYGYTF,TGTGCCAGCAGCACCAGACAGGCGCTTCTCTATGGCTACACCTTC
.,.,TRBV5-1,TRBJ1-3,CASSLDAGNTIYF,TGCGCCAGCAGCTTGGATGCTGGAAACACCATATATTTT
.,few,TRBV7-3,TRBJ2-3,CASSAIARKGADTQYF,TGTGCCAGCAGCGCAATCGCGAGGAAAGGGGCAGATACGCAGTATTTT
TRBD2,many,TRBV20-1,TRBJ2-4,CSLAGVGKNIQYF,TGCAGTCTAGCGGGAGTGGGCAAAAACATTCAGTACTTC
.,few,TRBV12-3/TRBV12-4,TRBJ2-3,CASSYRFGRPDTQYF,TGTGCCAGCAGTTACAGGTTTGGCCGGCCAGATACGCAGTATTTT
TRBD1,few,TRBV20-1,TRBJ2-7,CSARDPRTGDYEQYF,TGCAGTGCTAGAGATCCCAGGACAGGGGACTACGAGCAGTACTTC
TRBD1,.,TRBV12-5,TRBJ2-3,CASTLGQSTDTQYF,TGTGCTAGCACCTTGGGACAGAGCACAGATACGCAGTATTTT
TRBD1,few,TRBV5-1,TRBJ2-3,CASRVQGADTQYF,TGCGCCAGCAGAGTACAGGGGGCAGATACGCAGTATTTT
TRBD1,.,TRBV5-1,TRBJ2-3,CASSLARSGQGRTDTQYF,TGCGCCAGCAGCTTGGCCCGAAGTGGACAGGGGAGGACAGATACGCAGTATTTT
TRBD2,.,TRBV28,TRBJ2-7,CATMRGAGTKQYF,TGTGCCACCATGCGGGGGGCCGGGACGAAGCAGTACTTC
TRBD1,.,TRBV2,TRBJ1-4,CATRRQGFNEKLFF,TGTGCCACCCGAAGACAGGGATTTAATGAAAAACTGTTTTTT
TRBD1,few,TRBV19,TRBJ1-2,CASSIGQDVYGYTF,TGTGCCAGTAGTATTGGACAGGACGTCTATGGCTACACCTTC